The 7 T cell receptor beta chains below all came from one sample that was sequenced in a study of T-cell reconstitution after alpha-beta-depleted transplantation in children (dated by TCRdb to 2016 to 2017). Library generation was performed with PCR. Sequencing was carried out with an Illumina HiSeq 2500. Molecular barcoding was employed in the preparation of TCR libraries, with unique molecular identifiers being used to normalize TCRbeta repertoire quantification. Using fastp trimming at Q25 and MiXCR clonotype assembly, TCRdb reanalyzed the public sequencing data and kept in-frame beta chains. Identical CDR3 protein sequences are pooled into one entry, listed with their most common genes and DNA. This sample comprises some 520,000 distinct CDR3 sequences, around a third of them detected only once. The ten largest clones capture roughly 2.5% of the sample. Material: PBMCs from the stem cell graft donor, obtained from the stem cell graft. The source of these receptors is a human donor who donated a stem cell graft to a child with aplastic anemia.

This clonotype appeared a few times. V usage is TRBV10-3 and J usage is TRBJ2-5; the D gene is possibly TRBD2 (7 bases). This CDR3 has 14 amino acids. Per the germline V gene, CDR1 is ENHRY and CDR2 is SYGVKD. The V end lost 5 bases, the J end lost 5 bases, and 15 bases lay between the germline ends. The CDR3 DNA sequence: TGTGCCATCAGTATAGGGGGGGTCGAGGAGACCCAGTACTTC. It specifies CAISIGGVEETQYF.

A few counts support this clonotype. The J gene is TRBJ1-1, the V gene TRBV19, with TRBD1 matching over 10 bases. V was clipped by 3 bases and J by 4 bases; unmatched bases: 5. The CDR3 is 15 residues long. Per germline, CDR1 LNHDA and CDR2 SQIVND (reference sequence). DNA of the CDR3: TGTGCCAGTAGTATCCGGGACAGGGGACCCACTGAAGCTTTCTTT. Residues: CASSIRDRGPTEAFF.

This clonotype was detected only a few times. The genes are TRBV7-2 and TRBJ2-3; 10 bases are a match to TRBD2. V shed 5 bases and J 7 bases; nucleotides not matched to a gene: 9. The germline V gene encodes CDR1 SGHTA and CDR2 FQGNSA. CDR3 length: 15 amino acids. The CDR3: CASSPGTSARYTQYF. CDR3 in DNA: TGTGCCAGCAGCCCCGGGACTAGCGCAAGATATACGCAGTATTTT.

The CDR3 sequence: CTSSLRRDSYEQYV. In nucleotides, the CDR3 is TGCACCAGCTCTTTAAGGCGGGACTCCTACGAGCAGTACGTC. The chain combines TRBV1 with TRBJ2-7. TRBV1 is labeled a pseudogene. This CDR3 has 14 residues.

V usage is TRBV5-1 and J usage is TRBJ2-2; 9 positions match TRBD2. Trimming at V came to 2 bases and at J to 6 bases, leaving 8 bases not matched to a gene. The CDR3 has 16 residues. Germline V CDR1 and CDR2: SGHRS, YFSETQ. The CDR3 region has the DNA TGCGCCAGCAGCTTCGTTAGCGGGAGTCTAGCCGGGGAGCTGTTTTTT. The encoded protein is CASSFVSGSLAGELFF.

This clonotype was detected only a few times. This chain uses TRBV5-4 with TRBJ2-3; no definite D call. Per the germline V gene, CDR1 is SGHNT and CDR2 is YYREEE (reference sequence). The CDR3 runs to 16 residues. Between the trimmed V and J ends, which lost 0 bases and 6 bases, there was a span of 17 bases. The CDR3 nucleotides read TGTGCCAGCAGCTTGGTGGGTGGTCGCCGAGGTGATACGCAGTATTTT. It yields the protein CASSLVGGRRGDTQYF.

This clonotype was seen a handful of times. The chain recombines TRBV5-6 with TRBJ2-3; D is perhaps TRBD2 (5 bases). Germline loops: CDR1 SGHDT, CDR2 YYEEEE. The V end lost 1 base, the J end lost 0 bases, and 9 bases lay between the germline ends. The CDR3 consists of 15 residues. The CDR3 loop reads CASSLTLESTDTQYF. The CDR3, as DNA: TGTGCCAGCAGCTTGACACTAGAAAGCACAGATACGCAGTATTTT.